This TCR beta chain was captured by sequencing in a study of blood T cell repertoires in COVID-19. As for the study in general: In each case, the material was cDNA or gDNA derived from T cells, B-cell-depleted T cells, or PBMCs.

The CDR3 consists of 13 residues. The V gene lost 6 bases and the J gene lost 3 bases, with 14 bases spanning the gap. Germline V gene data show CDR1 as SQVTM and CDR2 as ANQGSEA. Only in-frame clones appear in the TCRdb table, and some are missing; sequencing was by immunoSEQ multiplex PCR. The table includes 200,000 to 250,000 clones, 84% detected once. V gene TRBV29-1 combines with J gene TRBJ1-1; weak D call: TRBD1 (6 bases). The sequencing input was peripheral blood. This TCR was recovered from a woman in her sixties with acute or convalescent COVID-19. This chain's CDR3 is CSVKYRDDTEAFF. CDR3 bases: TGCAGCGTCAAGTACAGGGATGACACTGAAGCTTTCTTT.